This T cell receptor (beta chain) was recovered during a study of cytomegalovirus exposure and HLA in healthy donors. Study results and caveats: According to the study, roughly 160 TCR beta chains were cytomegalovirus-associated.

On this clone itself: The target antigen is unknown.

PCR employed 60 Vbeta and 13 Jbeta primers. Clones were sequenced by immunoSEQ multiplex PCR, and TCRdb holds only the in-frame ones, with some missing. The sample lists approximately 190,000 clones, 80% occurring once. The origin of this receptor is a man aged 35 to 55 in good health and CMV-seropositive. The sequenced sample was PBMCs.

The CDR3 coding sequence is TGTGCCAGCAGTCGCCCGGGGGGTGGCTACACCTTC. As protein: CASSRPGGGYTF. The chain combines TRBV28 with TRBJ1-2; TRBD1 might be the D (5 bases). V shed 5 bases and J shed 7 bases, with 11 bases lying between them. The CDR3 extends over 12 amino acids. The germline CDR1 and CDR2 sequences are MDHEN and SYDVKM.